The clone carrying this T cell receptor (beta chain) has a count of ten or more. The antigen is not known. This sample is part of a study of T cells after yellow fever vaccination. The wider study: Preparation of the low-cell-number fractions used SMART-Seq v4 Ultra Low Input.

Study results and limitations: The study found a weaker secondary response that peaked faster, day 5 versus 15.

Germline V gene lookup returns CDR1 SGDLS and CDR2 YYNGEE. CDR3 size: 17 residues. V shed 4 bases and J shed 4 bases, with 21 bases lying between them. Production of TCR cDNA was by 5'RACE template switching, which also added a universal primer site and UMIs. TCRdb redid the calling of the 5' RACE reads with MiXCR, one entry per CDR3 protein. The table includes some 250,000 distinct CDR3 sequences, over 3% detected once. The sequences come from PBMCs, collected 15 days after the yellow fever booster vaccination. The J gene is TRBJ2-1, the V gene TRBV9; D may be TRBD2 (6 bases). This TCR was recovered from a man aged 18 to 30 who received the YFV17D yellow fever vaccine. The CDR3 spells CASSPNRPGAYYNEQFF. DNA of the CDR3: TGTGCCAGCAGCCCCAACCGACCGGGAGCCTATTACAATGAGCAGTTCTTC.